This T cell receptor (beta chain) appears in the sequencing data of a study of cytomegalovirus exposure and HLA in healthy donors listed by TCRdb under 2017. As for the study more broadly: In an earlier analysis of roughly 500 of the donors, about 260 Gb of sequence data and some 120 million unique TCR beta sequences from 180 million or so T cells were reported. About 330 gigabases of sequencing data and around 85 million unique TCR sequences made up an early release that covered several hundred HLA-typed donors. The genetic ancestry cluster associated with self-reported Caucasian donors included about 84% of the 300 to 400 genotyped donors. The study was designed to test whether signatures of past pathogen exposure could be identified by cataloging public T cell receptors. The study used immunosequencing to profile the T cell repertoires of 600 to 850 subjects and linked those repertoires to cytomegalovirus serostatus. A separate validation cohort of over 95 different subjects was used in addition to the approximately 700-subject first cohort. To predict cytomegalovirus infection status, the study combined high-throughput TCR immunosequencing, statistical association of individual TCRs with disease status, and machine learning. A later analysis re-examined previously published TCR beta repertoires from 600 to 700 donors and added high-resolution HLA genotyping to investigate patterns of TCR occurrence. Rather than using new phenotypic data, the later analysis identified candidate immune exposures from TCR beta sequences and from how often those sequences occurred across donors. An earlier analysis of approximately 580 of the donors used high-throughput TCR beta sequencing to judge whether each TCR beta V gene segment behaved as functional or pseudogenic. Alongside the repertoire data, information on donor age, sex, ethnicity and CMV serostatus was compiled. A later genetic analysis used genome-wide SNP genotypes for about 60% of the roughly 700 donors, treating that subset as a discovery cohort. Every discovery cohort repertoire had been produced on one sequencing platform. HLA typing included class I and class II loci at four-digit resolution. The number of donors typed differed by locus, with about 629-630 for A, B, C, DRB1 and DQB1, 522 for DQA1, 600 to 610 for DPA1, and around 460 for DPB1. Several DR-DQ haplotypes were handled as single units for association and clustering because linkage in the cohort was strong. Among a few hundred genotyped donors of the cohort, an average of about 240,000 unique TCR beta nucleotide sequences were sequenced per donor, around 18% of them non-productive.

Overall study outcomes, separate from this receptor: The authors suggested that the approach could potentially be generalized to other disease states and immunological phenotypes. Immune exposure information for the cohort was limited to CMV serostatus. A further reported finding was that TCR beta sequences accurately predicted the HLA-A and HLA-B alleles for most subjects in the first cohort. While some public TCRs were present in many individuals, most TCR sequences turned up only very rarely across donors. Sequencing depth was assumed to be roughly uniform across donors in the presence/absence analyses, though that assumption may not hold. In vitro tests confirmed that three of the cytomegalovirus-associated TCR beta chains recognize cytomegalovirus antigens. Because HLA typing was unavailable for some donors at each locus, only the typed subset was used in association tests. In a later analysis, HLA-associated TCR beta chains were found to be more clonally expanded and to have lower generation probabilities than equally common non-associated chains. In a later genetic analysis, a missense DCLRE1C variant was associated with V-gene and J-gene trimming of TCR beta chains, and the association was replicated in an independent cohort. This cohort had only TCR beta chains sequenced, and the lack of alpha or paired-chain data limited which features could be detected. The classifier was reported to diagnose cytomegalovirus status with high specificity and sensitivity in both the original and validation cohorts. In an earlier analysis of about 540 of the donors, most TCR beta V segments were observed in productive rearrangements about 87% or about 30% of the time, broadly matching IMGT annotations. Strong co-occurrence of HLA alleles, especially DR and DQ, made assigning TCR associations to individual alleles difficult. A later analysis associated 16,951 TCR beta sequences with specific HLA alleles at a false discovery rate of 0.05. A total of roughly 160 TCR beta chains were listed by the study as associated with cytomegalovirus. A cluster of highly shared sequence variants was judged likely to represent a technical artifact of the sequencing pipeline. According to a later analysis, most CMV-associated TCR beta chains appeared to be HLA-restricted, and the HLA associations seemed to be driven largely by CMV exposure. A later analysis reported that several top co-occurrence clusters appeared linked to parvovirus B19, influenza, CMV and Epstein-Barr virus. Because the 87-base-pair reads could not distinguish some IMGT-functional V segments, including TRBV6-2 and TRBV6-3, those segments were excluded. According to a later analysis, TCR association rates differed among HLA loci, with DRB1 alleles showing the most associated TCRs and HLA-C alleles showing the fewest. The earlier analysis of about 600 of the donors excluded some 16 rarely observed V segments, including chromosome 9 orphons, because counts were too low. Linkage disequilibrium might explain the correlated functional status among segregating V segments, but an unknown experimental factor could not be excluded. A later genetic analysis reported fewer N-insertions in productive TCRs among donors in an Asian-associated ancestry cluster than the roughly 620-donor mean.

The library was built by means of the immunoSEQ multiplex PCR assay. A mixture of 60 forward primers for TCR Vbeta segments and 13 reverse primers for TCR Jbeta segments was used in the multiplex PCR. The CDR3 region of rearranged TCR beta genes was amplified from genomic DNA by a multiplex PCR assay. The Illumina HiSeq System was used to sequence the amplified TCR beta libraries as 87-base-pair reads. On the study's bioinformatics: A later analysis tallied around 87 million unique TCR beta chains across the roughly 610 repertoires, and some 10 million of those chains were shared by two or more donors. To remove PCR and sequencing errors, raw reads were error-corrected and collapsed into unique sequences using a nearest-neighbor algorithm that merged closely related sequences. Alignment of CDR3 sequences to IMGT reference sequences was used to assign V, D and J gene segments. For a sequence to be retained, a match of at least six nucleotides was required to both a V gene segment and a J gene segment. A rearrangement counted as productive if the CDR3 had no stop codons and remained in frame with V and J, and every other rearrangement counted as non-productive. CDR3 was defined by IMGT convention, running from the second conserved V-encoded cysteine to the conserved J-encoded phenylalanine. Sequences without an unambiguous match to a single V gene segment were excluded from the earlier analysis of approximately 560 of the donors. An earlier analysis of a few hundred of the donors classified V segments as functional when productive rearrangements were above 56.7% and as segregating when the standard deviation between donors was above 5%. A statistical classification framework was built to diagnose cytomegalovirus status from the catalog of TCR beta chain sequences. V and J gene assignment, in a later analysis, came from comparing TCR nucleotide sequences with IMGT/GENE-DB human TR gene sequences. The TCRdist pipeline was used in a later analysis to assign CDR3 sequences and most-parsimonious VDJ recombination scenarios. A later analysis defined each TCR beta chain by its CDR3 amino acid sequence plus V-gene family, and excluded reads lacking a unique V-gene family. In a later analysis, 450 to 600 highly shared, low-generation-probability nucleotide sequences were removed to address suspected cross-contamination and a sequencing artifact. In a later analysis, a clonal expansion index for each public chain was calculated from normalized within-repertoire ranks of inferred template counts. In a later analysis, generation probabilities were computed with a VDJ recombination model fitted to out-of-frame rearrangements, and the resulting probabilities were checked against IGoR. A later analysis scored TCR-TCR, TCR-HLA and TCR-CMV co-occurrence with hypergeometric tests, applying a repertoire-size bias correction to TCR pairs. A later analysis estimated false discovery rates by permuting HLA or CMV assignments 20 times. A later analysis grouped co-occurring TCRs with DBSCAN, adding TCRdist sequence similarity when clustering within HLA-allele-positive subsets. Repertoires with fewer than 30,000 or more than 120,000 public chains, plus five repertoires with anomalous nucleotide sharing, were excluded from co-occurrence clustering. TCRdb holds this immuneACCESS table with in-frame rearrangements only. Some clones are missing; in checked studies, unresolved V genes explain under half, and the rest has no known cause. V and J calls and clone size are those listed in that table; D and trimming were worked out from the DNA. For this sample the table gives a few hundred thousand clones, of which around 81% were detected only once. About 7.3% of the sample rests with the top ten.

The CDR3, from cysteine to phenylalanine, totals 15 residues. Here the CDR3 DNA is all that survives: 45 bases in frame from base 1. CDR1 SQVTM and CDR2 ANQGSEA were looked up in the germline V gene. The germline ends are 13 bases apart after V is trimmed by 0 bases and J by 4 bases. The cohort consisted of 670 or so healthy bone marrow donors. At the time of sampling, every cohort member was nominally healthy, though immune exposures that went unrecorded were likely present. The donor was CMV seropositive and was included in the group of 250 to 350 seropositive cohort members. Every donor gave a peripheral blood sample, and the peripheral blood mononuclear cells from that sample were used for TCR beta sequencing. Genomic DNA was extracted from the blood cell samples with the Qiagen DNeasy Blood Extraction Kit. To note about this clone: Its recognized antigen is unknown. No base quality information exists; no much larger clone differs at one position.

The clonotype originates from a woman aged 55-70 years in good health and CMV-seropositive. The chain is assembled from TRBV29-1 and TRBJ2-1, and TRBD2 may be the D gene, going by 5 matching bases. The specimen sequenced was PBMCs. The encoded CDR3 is CSVEEGDYKYNEQFF. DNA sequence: TGCAGCGTTGAAGAAGGCGACTACAAATACAATGAGCAGTTCTTC.